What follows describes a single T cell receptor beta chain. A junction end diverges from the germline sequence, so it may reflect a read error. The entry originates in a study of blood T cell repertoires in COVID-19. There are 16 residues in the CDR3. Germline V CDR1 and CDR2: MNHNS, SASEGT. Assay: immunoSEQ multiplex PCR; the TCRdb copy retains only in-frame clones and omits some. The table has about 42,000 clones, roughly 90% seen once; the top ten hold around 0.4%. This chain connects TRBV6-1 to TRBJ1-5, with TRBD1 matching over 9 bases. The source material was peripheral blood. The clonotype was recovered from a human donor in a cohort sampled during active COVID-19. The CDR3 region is CASREGTGTINQPQHF. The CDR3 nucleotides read TGTGCCAGCAGAGAAGGGACAGGGACCATTAATCAGCCCCAGCATTTT.